This paragraph reports one T cell receptor (beta chain). The data originate from a study of CD8 T cells in Susac syndrome. Germline V gene sequence: CDR1 SGHAT, CDR2 FQNNGV. V was pared by 6 bases and J by 0 bases, with 13 bases of the junction left unmatched. The CDR3 extends over 17 amino acids. The RNA, roughly 0.45 to 1 ug, was put through reverse transcription using random hexamers. A multiplex approach, immunoSEQ multiplex PCR, amplified TCR beta CDR3 across 54 Vbeta and 13 Jbeta. Each CDR3 protein is one row after TCRdb ran MiXCR on the immunoSEQ multiplex PCR reads. The sample includes about 180,000 distinct CDR3 sequences, 85% to 95% seen only once; the top ten take 0.16%.

The receptor was derived from a human donor with multiple sclerosis. This rearrangement joins TRBV11-2 to TRBJ2-5; TRBD1 matches at 7 bases. Sample: CD8+ T cells from PBMCs. In DNA, the CDR3 is TGTGCCAGCAGTACCGGGACAGTGTGGTTGTACCAAGAGACCCAGTACTTC. Its protein is CASSTGTVWLYQETQYF. Drawing the rest from reference TRBV11-2 and TRBJ2-5, the complete variable domain is EAGVAQSPRYKIIEKRQSVAFWCNPISGHATLYWYQQILGQGPKLLIQFQNNGVVDDSQLPKDRFSAERLKGVDSTLKIQPAKLEDSAVYLCASSTGTVWLYQETQYFGPGTRLLVL.